This T cell receptor (beta chain) was recovered during a study of OX40 agonist ivuxolimab in advanced cancers. The wider study: Eligibility rules accepted prior anti-PD-1, anti-PD-L1 or anti-CTLA-4 therapy, and around 43% had some.

This CDR3 has 14 residues. Per germline, CDR1 LNHNV and CDR2 YYDKDF (reference sequence). Whole-study findings and limits: There were, on average, more expanded clones in CD8+ T cells than in CD4+. Not determined was the antigen specificity of the expanded peripheral T cells.

To note about this clone: Its antigen is currently unknown. Germline and junction disagree at one end, which may indicate a read error.

Excluded were patients having autoimmune disease history or systemic immunosuppression. TCRdb's table, derived via immunoSEQ multiplex PCR, lists solely in-frame clones and lacks some. This table has approximately 43,000 clones, roughly 80% appearing once. The chain couples TRBV15 to TRBJ1-5, with D tentatively TRBD1 (5 bases). The sample consisted of CD4+ or CD8+ T cells sorted from blood, taken in a trial of the OX40 agonist ivuxolimab. The receptor was derived from an adult with an advanced solid tumor such as melanoma, head and neck, liver or kidney cancer. DNA of the CDR3: TGTGCTACCAGAGTTTTGGGGGACAATCAGCCCCAGCATTTT. It translates to CATRVLGDNQPQHF.